This T cell receptor beta chain comes out of a study of shared clonotypes between healthy human individuals (dated by TCRdb to the early 2020s). Regarding the research as a whole: The cohort comprised a couple of women and a few men aged 18 to 49 years. For each donor, CD4 naive and CD4 memory were each run on three plates, CD8 naive on two plates, and CD8 memory on one plate. Blood TCR repertoires of four to six healthy adults were deeply sequenced to estimate repertoire size and the extent of clonotype sharing between individuals. To increase sequencing depth and limit assay-specific biases, different laboratories used diverse techniques to prepare libraries and sequence TCR repertoires. Leukapheresis yielded between about 0.85 and 10 billion PBMCs per donor. General study outcomes and caveats: Pairwise subsampling led to the expectation that sequencing depth would affect the degree of clonotype sharing among donors. The genetic and exposure-history diversity represented was limited by the small number of donors. Even with the large sequencing depth, rarefaction of the sorted-subset datasets indicated that sequencing was incomplete. Sampling was limited to blood, and TCR repertoires in tissue likely differ from TCR repertoires in blood. Compared with non-shared clonotypes, the clonotypes found in all four sorted-subset donors had higher generation probabilities. Larger estimated clonotype richness was generally found for naive subsets than for memory subsets. Across a few donors, approximately 4.6% of naive CD4, approximately 4% of naive CD8, about 2% of memory CD4, and 0.4% of memory CD8 clonotypes were shared.

For the CD8 naive samples, CD45RO-negative cells were positively selected for CCR7, yielding a CD45RA+CCR7+ population from which TemRA cells were excluded. The donors were healthy, HIV-negative adults with no recently reported acute infections or vaccinations. All donors were Caucasian adults living in Nashville, Tennessee, USA. After blood collection by leukapheresis, PBMCs were isolated using Ficoll-Histopaque density gradient centrifugation and then cryopreserved in the vapor phase of liquid nitrogen. Purity and quantity of every magnetically sorted T cell population were checked by analytical flow cytometry. From each sorted fraction, genomic DNA was isolated and quantified by UV absorbance on a Nanodrop 2000c. The germline V gene supplies CDR1 MGHRA and CDR2 YSYEKL. For this chain, trimming is 3 bases at the V end and 9 bases at the J end, and the number of junction bases without a gene match is 4. Measured from the cysteine to the phenylalanine, the CDR3 is 15 residues long. Just CDR3 DNA is preserved here, 45 bases in frame from base 1.

Using the deep immunoSEQ assay, multiplex PCR amplified TCR CDR3 regions from genomic DNA. Genomic DNA extracted from each cell subset was distributed evenly over all wells of several immunoSEQ 96-well plates, and each plate served as one replicate. For sorted subsets, about 200 ng genomic DNA, equal to tens of thousands of T cell genomes, was loaded into each replicate PCR. Purified libraries were quantified with a Qubit 3.0 fluorometer, sized on a Bioanalyzer 2100, and re-quantified with the KAPA Library Quantification kit. Each immunoSEQ 96-well plate was sequenced on its own single-read 150-cycle Illumina NextSeq 550 flow cell. The study's processing was this. Because the immunoSEQ output included only junctional sequences and no quality scores, the filtering could not be the same as the filtering used for full-length reads. To assign V/J genes and CDR3, sequences were annotated using PyIR, a Python wrapper for IgBLAST v1.9, with IMGT germline references. Reads with weak V/J assignments (E-value above 1e-6), missing CDR3, stop codons, out-of-frame junctions, or ambiguous translated residues were removed. A V3J clonotype was defined by an identical inferred V gene, J gene, and CDR3 amino acid sequence. Percentage overlap between repertoires was computed as shared unique clonotypes divided by the size of the smaller repertoire. Richness of each repertoire was evaluated using RTK rarefaction, the Chao1 estimator, and Recon v2.1 estimates of unobserved clonotypes. OLGA was used to compute generation probabilities for all TCRbeta clonotypes that the gDNA method yielded from a few donors. Imported from immuneACCESS, the table was reduced by TCRdb to in-frame sequences with V and J called. These copies leave out some clones; in studies compared against another copy, an unresolved V gene accounts for under half, and the cause of the remainder is not known. The DNA was the basis for D and trimming; V, J and clone size are from that table. Within this sample are around 650,000 clones, with roughly 96% of them counted one time only. Of the sample, about 0.12% falls within the top ten clones.

Of note for this clone: Its antigen remains undetermined. No per-base quality is available; no much larger clone lies one base away.

Sequenced sample: naive CD8+ T cells sorted from blood. Reading the label with the study, this specimen's cell subset or site is: CD45RA+CCR7+. This receptor was identified in a woman in her twenties or thirties in good health. The sequence joins TRBV4-1 to TRBJ2-1; TRBD2 lines up with 14 middle nucleotides. This receptor has the CDR3 CASSQGLAGEVEQFF. The DNA reads TGCGCCAGCAGCCAGGGACTAGCGGGAGAGGTTGAGCAGTTCTTC.